The 26 T cell receptor delta chains below were found in one sample sequenced in a study of γδ T cells in repeated Plasmodium falciparum infection. TCRdb re-called the multiplex PCR reads with CATT. This table has around 57,000 delta-chain clones, around 1.8% appearing once. Gammadelta T cells were flow-sorted from PBMC into Vgamma9/Vdelta2+ and Vdelta2-negative populations for bulk analysis. Source material: gamma-delta T cells from blood. All receptors derive from a pool of human donors (malaria-infected and uninfected, not separated).

This clone was counted at least ten times. This sequence joins TRDV1 and TRDJ1; 13 nucleotides match TRDD3. V was clipped by 5 bases and J by 0 bases; unmatched bases: 21. This CDR3 region has 22 residues. In germline, CDR1 is TSWWSYY, CDR2 QGS. The DNA for the CDR3 is TGTGCTCTTGGGCTCCTTGGGCACTACTGGGGGATACGGATCATGTACACCGATAAACTCATCTTT. Its translation: CALGLLGHYWGIRIMYTDKLIF.

A note on this clone: TCRdb's entry gives the protein of a much larger clone, which mismatches this DNA's translation at residue 19, likely from a read error; the protein reported here is translated from the DNA. The V call is TRDV1, the J call TRDJ1, with TRDD3 identical over 9 bases. The CDR3 totals 21 residues. Looked up from germline, CDR1 is TSWWSYY and CDR2 is QGS. In DNA form, the CDR3 reads TGTGCTCTTGGGGAACTGAAGAGCTTCCTAAAGTACTGGGGGGATACCGATAAACCCATCTTT. It is translated as CALGELKSFLKYWGDTDKPIF.

This clone was seen a handful of times. TCRdb's protein, taken from a much larger clone, differs from this DNA's translation at residue 19, likely owing to a read error; the protein displayed comes from the DNA. This chain connects TRDV1 to TRDJ1, with D perhaps TRDD3 (6 bases). CDR3 length: 21 amino acids. In germline, CDR1 is TSWWSYY, CDR2 QGS. This CDR3 is CALGEFSPAHRGFRFTDKPIF. The CDR3 coding sequence is TGTGCTCTTGGGGAATTTAGCCCAGCACACCGGGGATTCAGATTCACCGATAAACCCATCTTT.

Remarks on this clone: The protein TCRdb gives is from a much larger clone and does not agree with this DNA's translation at residue 4, likely a read error; the protein shown here comes from the DNA. The chain joins TRDV2 to TRDJ1; the D gene is possibly TRDD3 (6 bases). The J gene, absent from TCRdb, was called here by matching the DNA to germline. Trimming shortened V by 5 bases and J by 1 base, and 25 bases separated the two germline ends. Germline values: CDR1 GEAIGNYY, CDR2 EKD. The CDR3 is made up of 18 amino acids. CDR3 region: CACGTTNCSLGPTDKLIF. The CDR3 DNA sequence: TGTGCCTGTGGCACTACGAATTGCTCACTGGGTCCCACCGATAAACTCATCTTT.

Remarks on this clone: Translating this DNA gives a protein that differs at residue 4 from the TCRdb one, which belongs to a much larger clone; a read error is likely, and the protein shown is this translation. The CDR3 here is CALEKPSSYRGYATLGYTDKLIF. In DNA, the CDR3 is TGTGCTCTTGAGAAACCCTCTTCCTACAGGGGATACGCCACACTCGGGTACACCGATAAACTCATCTTT. The genes are TRDV1 and TRDJ1; D possibly corresponds to TRDD3 (9 bases). The germline V and J ends were trimmed by 7 bases and 0 bases, with 39 bases remaining between them. There are 23 residues in the CDR3. Germline V CDR1 and CDR2: TSWWSYY, QGS.

Turning to this clone: The TCRdb protein, from a much larger clone, departs from this DNA's translation at residue 20, likely by read error; the protein shown derives from the DNA. The chain employs TRDV1 and TRDJ1; D possibly matches TRDD2 or TRDD3 (8 bases each). No J gene is reported in TCRdb; it was inferred here by comparing the DNA with germline. This CDR3 is built from 23 residues. CDR1 and CDR2 from the germline V gene are TSWWSYY and QGS. CDR3 nucleotides: TGTGCTCTTGGAGAACTCACCTTCCTAATTTCACCCGTCAGTGGGGATACAGCCGATGAACTCATCTTT. Translating it yields CALGELTFLISPVSGDTADELIF.

This clone was seen a few times. This DNA's translation differs at residue 13 from TCRdb's protein, which comes from a much larger clone; a read error is likely, and the protein shown is translated from the DNA. The rearrangement uses TRDV2 and TRDJ1; 11 positions match TRDD3. As TCRdb names no J gene, one was assigned here on the basis of a DNA match to germline. The CDR3 totals 21 residues. V dropped 2 bases and J dropped 4; count of bases not matched to a gene: 23. Germline V gives CDR1 GEAIGNYY, CDR2 EKD. CDR3 nucleotide sequence: TGTGCCTGTGACAACGTTTTACTGGGGGATAAATCCCTTGCCGCAGTCGATAAACTCATCTTT. Protein product: CACDNVLLGDKSLAAVDKLIF.

This clone was recorded at least ten times. TCRdb assigns this DNA the protein of a much larger clone, which departs from its translation at residue 15; this likely reflects a read error, and the protein shown comes from translating the DNA. This chain uses TRDV1 with TRDJ1; 8 nucleotides line up with TRDD3. TCRdb does not report a J gene; here it was assigned by matching the DNA to germline references. CDR1 and CDR2 from the germline V gene are TSWWSYY and QGS. The V gene end was trimmed by 0 bases and the J gene end by 0 bases; junction bases not matched to a gene: 21. CDR3 length: 22 amino acids. The CDR3 sequence is CALGELRLTFWGKTGYTDKLIF. The CDR3 nucleotides read TGTGCTCTTGGGGAACTAAGACTGACCTTCTGGGGGAAAACTGGCTACACCGATAAACTCATCTTT.

Concerning this clone: TCRdb records a much larger clone's protein for this DNA, with a difference at residue 7 that likely arises from a read error; the protein given is the translation of the DNA. This chain links TRDV2 with TRDJ3; TRDD3 agrees at 10 bases. The J gene was missing in TCRdb and was found by matching the end of the DNA to germline. This CDR3 is built from 24 residues. From germline, CDR1 is GEAIGNYY and CDR2 EKD. Trimming at V came to 0 bases and at J to 1 base, leaving 20 bases not matched to a gene. The CDR3 spells CACDTINSRTGGSGPSWDTRQMFF. The CDR3 DNA reads TGTGCCTGTGACACCATCAATTCCCGTACTGGGGGATCAGGGCCTTCCTGGGACACCCGACAGATGTTTTTC.

In this sample, this clone turned up many times. This CDR3 is also generated by other DNA sequences in the sample. J is TRDJ1 and V is TRDV1; TRDD3 is a possible D gene (5 bases). Germline V lookup: CDR1 TSWWSYY, CDR2 QGS. V dropped 4 bases and J dropped 0 bases, with 21 bases sitting between them. The CDR3 consists of 18 residues. Here the CDR3 reads CALGGGYIGGSYTDKLIF. The DNA of the CDR3 is TGTGCTCTTGGGGGAGGATATATTGGTGGGTCCTACACCGATAAACTCATCTTT.

This clone was counted only a few times. The protein held in TCRdb is that of a much larger clone and does not match this DNA's translation at residue 6, likely because of a read error; the protein shown is translated from the DNA. This chain links TRDV1 with TRDJ1; D gene ambiguous. The CDR3 runs to 22 residues. With 0 bases removed from V and 1 base from J, the gap between germline ends came to 30 bases. Germline V gene data show CDR1 as TSWWSYY and CDR2 as QGS. The CDR3 loop is CALGELGPFCRTVAGCTDKLIF. CDR3 coding DNA: TGTGCTCTTGGGGAACTCGGTCCCTTTTGCCGTACGGTGGCCGGGTGCACCGATAAACTCATCTTT.

On this clone itself: TCRdb's listed protein matches a much larger clone and diverges from this DNA's translation at residue 9, likely through a read error; the protein shown comes from the DNA. This rearrangement joins TRDV1 to TRDJ1; TRDD3 agrees at 8 bases. Germline V gene sequence: CDR1 TSWWSYY, CDR2 QGS. V shed 5 bases, J shed 1 base, and the junction held 15 bases outside the gene matches. The CDR3 covers 18 residues. CDR3 coding DNA: TGTGCTCTTGGGAAACCCCTTTCCCACTGGGGGCTCACCGATAAACTCATCTTT. This gives the protein CALGKPLSHWGLTDKLIF.

This clone was found a few times. A far larger clone is just one base off, so this is likely a read error. Different DNA sequences within this sample yield the same CDR3. The chain joins TRDV1 to TRDJ1; TRDD3 agrees at 9 bases. Trimming took 3 bases from V and 1 from J; bases not matched to a gene: 21. The CDR3 extends over 21 amino acids. Per the germline V gene, CDR1 is TSWWSYY and CDR2 is QGS. The CDR3 sequence: CALGENCRLAVGDKSTDKLIF. CDR3 nucleotide sequence: TGTGCTCTTGGGGAGAACTGCCGCCTAGCGGTGGGGGATAAGAGCACCGATAAACTCATCTTT.

This clone came up many times. The protein that TCRdb holds for this DNA derives from a much larger clone and differs from the translated DNA at residue 14, which likely indicates a read error; the protein shown here is translated from the DNA. The chain links TRDV1 to TRDJ1; the D call may be TRDD2 or TRDD3 (8 bases each). Trimming removed 2 bases at V and 1 base at J, with 26 bases between. The CDR3 runs to 20 residues. CDR1 and CDR2 (germline): TSWWSYY, QGS. The DNA for the CDR3 is TGTGCTCTTGGGGAAATCCTTCCTAAGCACTGGGGGCTCTGCACCGATAAACTCATCTTT. Protein product: CALGEILPKHWGLCTDKLIF.

This clone was counted ten times or more. This likely traces to a read error, being one base from a far larger clone. Other DNA sequences in this sample translate to the same CDR3. The genes are TRDV1 and TRDJ1; TRDD3 agrees at 12 bases. The V segment lost 4 bases and the J segment 1 base; nucleotides outside the gene matches: 25. Germline CDR1 and CDR2: TSWWSYY and QGS. This CDR3 contains 23 residues. CDR3 protein: CALGAPPTGILGDTNLCTDKLIF. DNA of the CDR3: TGTGCTCTTGGGGCACCCCCTACGGGCATACTGGGGGATACCAATCTTTGCACCGATAAACTCATCTTT.

This clone appeared many times. The protein that TCRdb holds for this DNA derives from a much larger clone and differs from the translated DNA at residue 6, which likely indicates a read error; the protein shown here is translated from the DNA. This sequence joins TRDV1 and TRDJ1; D call uncertain. The CDR3 runs to 16 residues. CDR1 is TSWWSYY and CDR2 is QGS in the germline V gene. V lost 8 bases and J lost 6, with 25 bases in between. The CDR3 is CALLTSTRSLAYKLIF. The CDR3 DNA sequence: TGTGCTCTTCTGACCTCAACAAGGAGTTTGGCCTATAAACTCATCTTT.

The sample holds a few counts of this clone. A far larger clone is one base from this, pointing to a likely read error. Other DNA variants within this sample encode the same CDR3. The chain joins TRDV2 to TRDJ3; D gene uncertain. TCRdb gives no J gene; it was assigned here by matching the DNA to germline. CDR1 is GEAIGNYY, CDR2 EKD, per germline. The CDR3 is 19 residues long. V was trimmed by 4 bases and J by 0 bases, leaving 18 bases between them. CDR3 bases: TGTGCCTGTGATAGGGCTGGCTGGCTGGACTCCTGGGACACCCGACAGATGTTTTTC. It translates to CACDRAGWLDSWDTRQMFF.

This clone showed up many times. For this DNA, TCRdb reports the protein of a much larger clone, which diverges at residue 12, most likely from a read error; the protein presented here is translated directly from the DNA. The J gene is TRDJ1, the V gene TRDV1; the D gene is possibly TRDD3 (5 bases). Deletions cut 5 bases from V and 3 bases from J, with 31 bases between. CDR1 is TSWWSYY and CDR2 is QGS in the germline V gene. CDR3 size: 20 residues. The CDR3 DNA reads TGTGCTCTTGGGTCGAACGCAGCGAGAGCCTCGTCGCCGGGGGCCGATAAACTCATCTTT. Translating gives CALGSNAARASSPGADKLIF.

Ten or more counts support this clone. TCRdb pairs this DNA with a much larger clone's protein that differs at residue 16, likely a read error; the protein shown was translated from the DNA. J is TRDJ1 and V is TRDV2; 8 positions agree with TRDD3. CDR1 and CDR2 from the germline V gene are GEAIGNYY and EKD. Trimming cost V 0 bases and J 4 bases; bases outside gene matches: 33. This CDR3 has 24 amino acids. The CDR3 reads CACDTGTGPTSSYWGVALGDKLIF. Here the CDR3 DNA reads TGTGCCTGTGACACCGGTACAGGTCCTACCTCTTCGTACTGGGGGGTGGCCTTGGGCGATAAACTCATCTTT.

About this clone itself: Just one base apart from a much larger clone, this may be a read error. The sample carries other DNA sequences with the same CDR3. V is TRDV1 and J is TRDJ1; 12 bases are a match to TRDD3. Germline V CDR1 and CDR2: TSWWSYY, QGS. CDR3 length: 21 residues. The DNA for the CDR3 is TGTGCTCTTGGGGAACTACCTTCCCCACTGGGGGATACTCTTTCCACCGATAAGCTCATCTTT. Translated, it gives CALGELPSPLGDTLSTDKLIF.

This clone was found a few times. The mismatch at residue 4 between this DNA's translation and the TCRdb protein of a much larger clone likely reflects a read error; the protein shown is translated from the DNA. The V call is TRDV1, the J call TRDJ1, with D perhaps matching TRDD2 (7 bases). No J gene is reported in TCRdb; it was inferred here by comparing the DNA with germline. Germline V gene data show CDR1 as TSWWSYY and CDR2 as QGS. The CDR3 is made up of 25 amino acids. Written as DNA, the CDR3 is TGTGCTCTTAGGGAACTACAAAGGTACGTCTTCCTAGCTCCTACTGGGAACTATACTACCGATAAACTCATCTTT. It translates to CALRELQRYVFLAPTGNYTTDKLIF.

This clone occurred a few times. Only one base separates this from a far larger clonotype, so it likely reflects a read error. Other nucleotide sequences from this sample produce the same CDR3. This rearrangement joins TRDV1 to TRDJ1; 8 bases map to TRDD3. The germline gives CDR1 TSWWSYY, CDR2 QGS. The CDR3 totals 22 residues. V shed 6 bases and J 1 base; nucleotides not matched to a gene: 28. DNA for the CDR3: TGTGCTCTTGGTGTAAACCCACCTTCCGACGACCAATGTGGGATACGCACCGATAAACTCATCTTT. Its translation: CALGVNPPSDDQCGIRTDKLIF.

Comment on this clone: The protein that TCRdb holds for this DNA derives from a much larger clone and differs from the translated DNA at residue 9, which likely indicates a read error; the protein shown here is translated from the DNA. CDR3 DNA: TGTGCTCTTGGGGAATCTACGACCCAACCTCGAGAGGGACTATCGGATAAACTCATCTTT. It codes for CALGESTTQPREGLSDKLIF. The rearrangement joins TRDV1 to TRDJ1, with D hard to call. TCRdb is silent on the J gene; assignment here came from matching the DNA to germline. The CDR3 length is 20 residues. Germline CDR1 TSWWSYY, CDR2 QGS. The V end was cut by 2 bases, the J end by 5 bases, with 30 bases between.

This clone was detected only a few times. The TCRdb protein, from a much larger clone, departs from this DNA's translation at residue 17, likely by read error; the protein shown derives from the DNA. The chain couples TRDV3 to TRDJ1, with 9 nucleotides matching TRDD3. CDR1 is TVYSNPD and CDR2 is GDNSRS in the germline V gene (reference sequence). The CDR3 runs 21 residues. The chain's CDR3 is CASRRRRPPGGYLTYTGKLIF. The CDR3 nucleotides read TGTGCCTCACGGCGCAGGCGGCCTCCAGGGGGATACCTAACGTACACCGGTAAACTCATCTTT.

This clone was seen ten or more times. This likely came from a read error, as a far larger clone is one base away. This sample includes further DNA sequences coding for the same CDR3. The chain employs TRDV1 and TRDJ2; perhaps TRDD3 as D (5 bases). Germline CDR1 is TSWWSYY and CDR2 is QGS. The CDR3 is 14 amino acids. The CDR3 DNA sequence: TGTGCCCTAGGGGGCTCCGGACCGATAGCACAACTCTTCTTT. Translation: CALGGSGPIAQLFF.

About this clone: TCRdb's protein for this DNA is that of a much larger clone and differs from the translation at residue 10, likely a read error; the protein shown is the DNA translation. The chain is built from TRDV1 and TRDJ1, with a tentative D call TRDD2 (5 bases). No J gene was available from TCRdb, and it was assigned here by a germline match of the DNA. Trimming left V 5 bases short and J 0 bases short, with 22 bases between. The CDR3 runs 18 residues. CDR1 is TSWWSYY and CDR2 is QGS in the germline V gene. CDR3 region: CALGIGPTRPPYTDKLIF. CDR3 DNA: TGTGCTCTTGGGATCGGACCTACGCGCCCACCTTACACCGATAAACTCATCTTT.